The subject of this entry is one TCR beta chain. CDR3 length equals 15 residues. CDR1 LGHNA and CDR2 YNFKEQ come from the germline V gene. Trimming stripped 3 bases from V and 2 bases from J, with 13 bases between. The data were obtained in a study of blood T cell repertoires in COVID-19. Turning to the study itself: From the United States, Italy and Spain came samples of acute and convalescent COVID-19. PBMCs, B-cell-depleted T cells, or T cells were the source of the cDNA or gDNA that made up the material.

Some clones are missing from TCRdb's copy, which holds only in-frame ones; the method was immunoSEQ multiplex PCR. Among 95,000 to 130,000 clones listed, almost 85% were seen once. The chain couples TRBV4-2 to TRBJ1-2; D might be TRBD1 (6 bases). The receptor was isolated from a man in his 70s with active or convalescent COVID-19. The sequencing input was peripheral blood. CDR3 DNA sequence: TGTGCCAGCAGCCAGGCTACAGGGTCGAACTATGGCTACACCTTC. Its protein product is CASSQATGSNYGYTF.